This T cell receptor beta chain is from a study of cytomegalovirus exposure and HLA in healthy donors. In the study overall: A data release that came early held approximately 85 million unique TCRs from HLA-typed donors.

Study-level points and caveats: TCR beta V- and J-gene trimming, according to a later analysis, was linked to a missense DCLRE1C variant.

Of note for this clone: Its matching antigen is unknown.

It was with 60 Vbeta and 13 Jbeta primers that the PCR ran. Libraries were prepared by immunoSEQ multiplex PCR; TCRdb keeps only in-frame clonotypes and omits some of them. The table has more than 110,000 clones, more than 60% seen once. Material: PBMCs. This receptor was obtained from a woman between 50 and 59 years old in good health and CMV-seropositive.

This CDR3 is CASSERGGYTF. DNA for the CDR3: TGTGCCAGTAGTGAGAGAGGCGGCTACACCTTC. J is TRBJ1-2 and V is TRBV19, with no clear D. This CDR3 comprises 11 residues. The V end was cut by 5 bases, the J end by 8 bases, with 9 bases between. Germline CDR1 reads LNHDA; CDR2 reads SQIVND (reference sequence).